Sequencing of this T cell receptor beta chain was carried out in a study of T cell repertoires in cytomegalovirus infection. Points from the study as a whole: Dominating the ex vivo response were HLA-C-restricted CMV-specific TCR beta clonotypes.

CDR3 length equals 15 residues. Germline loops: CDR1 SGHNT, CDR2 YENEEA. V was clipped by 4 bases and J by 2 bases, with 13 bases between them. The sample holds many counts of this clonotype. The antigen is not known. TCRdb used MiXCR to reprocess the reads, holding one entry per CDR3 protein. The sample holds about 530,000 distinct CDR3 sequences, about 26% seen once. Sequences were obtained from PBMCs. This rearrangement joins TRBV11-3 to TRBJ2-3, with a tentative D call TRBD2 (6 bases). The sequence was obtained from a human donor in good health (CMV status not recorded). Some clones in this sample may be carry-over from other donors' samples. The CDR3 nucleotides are TGTGCCAGCAGCTATCGGGCGGGAATCACAGATACGCAGTATTTT. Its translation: CASSYRAGITDTQYF.